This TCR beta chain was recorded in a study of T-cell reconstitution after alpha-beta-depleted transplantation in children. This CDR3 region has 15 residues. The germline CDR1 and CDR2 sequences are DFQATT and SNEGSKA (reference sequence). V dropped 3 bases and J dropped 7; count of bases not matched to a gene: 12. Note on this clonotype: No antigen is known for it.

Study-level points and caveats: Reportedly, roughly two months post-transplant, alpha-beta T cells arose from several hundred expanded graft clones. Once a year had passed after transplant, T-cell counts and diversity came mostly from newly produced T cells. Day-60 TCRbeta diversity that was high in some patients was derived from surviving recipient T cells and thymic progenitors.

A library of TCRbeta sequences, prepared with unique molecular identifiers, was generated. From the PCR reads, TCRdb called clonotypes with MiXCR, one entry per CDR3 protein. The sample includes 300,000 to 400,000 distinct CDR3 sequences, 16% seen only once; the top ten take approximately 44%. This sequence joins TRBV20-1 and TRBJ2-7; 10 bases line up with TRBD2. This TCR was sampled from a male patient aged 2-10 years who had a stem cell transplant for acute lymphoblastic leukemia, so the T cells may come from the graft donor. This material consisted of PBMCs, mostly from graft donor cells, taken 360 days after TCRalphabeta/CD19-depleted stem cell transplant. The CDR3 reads CSARVSGRALGEQYF. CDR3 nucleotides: TGCAGTGCTAGGGTGAGCGGGAGGGCTCTGGGGGAGCAGTACTTC.